The source of this T cell receptor beta chain is a study of blood T cells in healthy people across ages. Each individual donor underwent a draw of approximately 10 milliliters of peripheral blood. Sample-barcoded 5' priming and a J-beta primer mix drove a second PCR of about 6 to 12 cycles. TCRdb re-derived calls from the 5' RACE reads in MiXCR, one entry per CDR3 protein. The sample has just under 900,000 distinct CDR3 sequences, under 35% seen once. General study results and limits: What prevented conclusive comparison of naive and antigen-experienced cells was that PBMCs were unsorted.

CDR1 is DFQATT and CDR2 is SNEGSKA in the germline V gene (reference sequence). Trimming pared 1 base from V and 3 bases from J, leaving 7 bases between. The CDR3 sequence is 13 residues long. This clonotype was observed once. The antigen is not known. A much larger clone differs from this one at a single base, so this may be a read error. Sequencing was carried out using blood. The receptor's source is a woman older than 75 in good health. The V gene is TRBV20-1, the J gene TRBJ1-5; possibly TRBD1 for D (5 bases). CDR3 loop: CSARGQTNQPQHF. The CDR3 coding sequence is TGCAGTGCTAGAGGACAGACCAATCAGCCCCAGCATTTT.